The clone carrying this TCR beta chain was observed a few times. The sample is drawn from a study of blood T cell repertoires in COVID-19. Study-wide background: Collection of acute and convalescent COVID-19 samples took place in the United States, Italy and Spain. T cells, B-cell-depleted T cells, or PBMCs provided the cDNA or gDNA that served as material.

Authors' data handling: Using reference gene primer amplification, nucleated cell counts were estimated. TCRdb's table, derived via immunoSEQ multiplex PCR, lists solely in-frame clones and lacks some. D and trimming come from the DNA, and the V and J calls and clone size come from that table. The top ten clones hold about 6.5% of a sample with 150,000 to 250,000 clones, about 85% of them seen once. Recruited during active infection, patients (from Seattle) were subsequently followed longitudinally. The CDR3 has 14 residues. Trimming took off 3 bases at V and 1 base at J, with 9 bases between the two ends. Germline CDR1 SGHVS, CDR2 FQNEAQ.

Specimen: peripheral blood. V gene TRBV7-8 combines with J gene TRBJ2-5, with D perhaps TRBD2 (6 bases). This TCR derives from a woman in her thirties or forties with COVID-19, enrolled during active disease. The CDR3 DNA reads as TGTGCCAGCAGCTTCAGGCGGGGCCAAGAGACCCAGTACTTC. Amino acid sequence: CASSFRRGQETQYF.